This T cell receptor beta chain was identified in a study of regulatory T cells in long-lasting Graves disease. Overall study context: Antithyroid drugs had been given to newly diagnosed Graves' patients for under 3 months.

The sample holds many counts of this clonotype. CDR1 and CDR2 (germline): MNHEY, SVGEGT. Trimming at V came to 5 bases and at J to 5 bases, leaving 17 bases not matched to a gene. The CDR3 covers 19 residues. Both iRepertoire HTBI primers and Arm-PCR of CDR3 regions were used to build the TCR beta libraries. TCRdb re-analysed the multiplex PCR reads in MiXCR, keeping a single row per CDR3 protein. This table holds fewer than 550,000 distinct CDR3 sequences, approximately 16% found once. Time point described: newly diagnosed GD, antithyroid drugs for less than 3 months. PBMCs were the source of the RNA used for TCR sequencing. This sample also appeared in a second study, on T cells in Graves' hyperthyroidism and ophthalmopathy.

The sample here was peripheral blood mononuclear cells (PBMCs), taken at new diagnosis, from a patient treated with antithyroid drugs. The chain employs TRBV6-2 or TRBV6-3 and TRBJ2-5; 13 bases match TRBD2. This receptor was obtained from a woman between 18 and 29 years old with Graves disease. CDR3 loop: CASSQGLAGPIGDGETQYF. CDR3 coding DNA: TGTGCCAGCAGTCAGGGACTAGCGGGACCAATAGGGGACGGGGAGACCCAGTACTTC.